These 25 T cell receptor beta chains were all obtained from the same sample, sequenced in a study of T cell clonotyping in hematopoietic cell transplantation. Time point described: recipient sample about 28 days before transplant, after cytoreduction. Data came from immunoSEQ multiplex PCR; TCRdb stores just in-frame clones and leaves some out. The sample gives roughly 30,000 clones, about four fifths of which show up once; around 1.8% is in the top ten. The material was peripheral blood mononuclear cells, obtained before stem cell transplant. These receptors were obtained from a man aged 40-50 years with acute myeloid leukemia. Some clones in this sample may be carry-over from other donors' samples.

The V gene is TRBV7-9, the J gene TRBJ1-1, with a possible D match to TRBD1 (5 bases). Deletions cut 7 bases from V and 1 base from J, with 7 bases between. Germline V lookup: CDR1 SEHNR, CDR2 FQNEAQ (reference sequence). The CDR3 runs 12 residues. This CDR3 is CASMRGNTEAFF. The CDR3 region has the DNA TGTGCCAGCATGAGGGGGAACACTGAAGCTTTCTTT.

The rearrangement links TRBV9 to TRBJ1-1; D might be TRBD1 (5 bases). This CDR3 region has 15 residues. Trimming removed 1 base from V and 2 bases from J, with 12 bases in between. CDR1 SGDLS and CDR2 YYNGEE come from the germline V gene. The CDR3 sequence: CASSVSSQGNTEAFF. The CDR3 DNA reads as TGTGCCAGCAGCGTATCAAGCCAGGGAAACACTGAAGCTTTCTTT.

The genes are TRBV15 and TRBJ2-7; 8 positions match TRBD2. The length of the CDR3 is 15 residues. CDR1 LNHNV and CDR2 YYDKDF come from the germline V gene (reference sequence). V shed 0 bases, J shed 8 bases, and the junction held 9 bases outside the gene matches. The CDR3 DNA reads as TGTGCCACCAGCAGAGATCAGGGGACTAGGGGGAAGCAGTACTTC. It translates to CATSRDQGTRGKQYF.

The V call is TRBV4-2, the J call TRBJ2-1; D not certain. Germline V CDR1 and CDR2: LGHNA, YNFKEQ. Trimming removed 0 bases from V and 3 bases from J, with 9 bases in between. This CDR3 has 15 residues. The CDR3 DNA follows: TGTGCCAGCAGCCAAGATCTTAATGACTACAATGAGCAGTTCTTC. This gives the protein CASSQDLNDYNEQFF.

The CDR3 here is CASSLSDGTYEQYF. DNA of the CDR3: TGTGCCAGCAGTTTATCCGACGGAACCTACGAGCAGTACTTC. This rearrangement joins TRBV28 to TRBJ2-7; D is undetermined. This CDR3 contains 14 residues. The V gene's germline CDR1 is MDHEN and CDR2 SYDVKM. The V and J ends lost 1 base and 2 bases respectively, with 9 bases between them.

The J gene is TRBJ2-3, the V gene TRBV5-1; D is uncertain. The CDR3 has 13 amino acids. Germline lookup yields CDR1 SGHRS and CDR2 YFSETQ. Trimming left V 3 bases short and J 0 bases short, with 5 bases between. The CDR3 is CASSYDSTDTQYF. DNA for the CDR3: TGCGCCAGCAGCTACGACAGCACAGATACGCAGTATTTT. The whole variable domain, filled in from reference TRBV5-1 and TRBJ2-3, reads KAGVTQTPRYLIKTRGQQVTLSCSPISGHRSVSWYQQTPGQGLQFLFEYFSETQRNKGNFPGRFSGRQFSNSRSEMNVSTLELGDSALYLCASSYDSTDTQYFGPGTRLTVL.

This clone has only one observation. For the CDR3, the DNA is TGTGCCAGCACACGGACAGAGGGTTACAATGAGCAGTTCTTC. Residues: CASTRTEGYNEQFF. The chain has TRBV2 and TRBJ2-1; tentatively, D is TRBD1 (6 bases). This CDR3 is 14 amino acids long. V lost 7 bases and J lost 4, with 14 bases in between. In germline, CDR1 is SNHLY, CDR2 FYNNEI.

The chain is built from TRBV19 and TRBJ1-1, with TRBD1 matching 7 bases. J lost 0 bases, V lost 6 bases, and 4 bases had no gene match. This CDR3 comprises 14 residues. The germline CDR1 and CDR2 sequences are LNHDA and SQIVND (reference sequence). The CDR3 protein is CASRRQGLNTEAFF. The CDR3 DNA reads as TGTGCCAGTAGACGACAGGGTTTGAACACTGAAGCTTTCTTT.

Comments on this clone: Different DNA sequences within this sample yield the same CDR3. The chain carries TRBV30 and TRBJ1-2; no definite D call. V lost 1 base and J lost 7, with 13 bases in between. From germline, CDR1 is GTSNPN and CDR2 SVGIG (reference sequence). There are 13 residues in the CDR3. The CDR3 nucleotides are TGTGCCTGGAGTGCCGTAAGGGCCGGTGGCTACACCTTC. It encodes CAWSAVRAGGYTF.

A few counts support this clone. V usage is TRBV7-2 and J usage is TRBJ2-7; 10 bases fit TRBD1. Germline-derived CDR1 and CDR2 are SGHTA and FQGNSA. This CDR3 has 15 amino acids. After removal of 3 bases from V and 2 bases from J, the junction contained 4 bases not matched to a gene. CDR3 nucleotide sequence: TGTGCCAGCAGCTTGGCCGGGACAGGGGCCTACGAGCAGTACTTC. This gives the protein CASSLAGTGAYEQYF.

CDR3 DNA sequence: TGTGCCAGTAGTGGTTCCAGGGGCACCGGGGAGCTGTTTTTT. The encoded protein is CASSGSRGTGELFF. The chain uses TRBV19 and TRBJ2-2, with D maybe TRBD1 (6 bases). The germline CDR1 and CDR2 sequences are LNHDA and SQIVND (reference sequence). Trimming pared 5 bases from V and 4 bases from J, leaving 11 bases between. This CDR3 region has 14 residues.

This sequence joins TRBV6-5 and TRBJ1-2, with D perhaps matching TRBD1 (6 bases). CDR3 length equals 15 residues. Deletions cut 1 base from V and 7 bases from J, with 16 bases between. Germline assignment: CDR1 MNHEY and CDR2 SVGAGI. CDR3 region: CASSYLGRGGSGYTF. CDR3 sequence (DNA): TGTGCCAGCAGTTACTTGGGCAGGGGTGGTTCTGGCTACACCTTC.

J is TRBJ1-4 and V is TRBV28; TRBD1 aligns across 7 bases. The CDR3 spans 14 residues. Germline-derived CDR1 and CDR2 are MDHEN and SYDVKM. The junction had 9 bases not matched to a gene; V was cut back by 3 bases and J by 11 bases. CDR3 sequence (DNA): TGTGCCAGCAGTTTCGGGCGGGCGACAGGGAAACTGTTTTTT. Protein product: CASSFGRATGKLFF.

In its sample, this clone was seen a few times. This rearrangement joins TRBV30 to TRBJ2-7; D may be TRBD2 (5 bases). Deletions cut 7 bases from V and 4 bases from J, with 17 bases between. This CDR3 spans 13 amino acids. Germline CDR1 GTSNPN, CDR2 SVGIG (reference sequence). In DNA, the CDR3 is TGTGCCTTTAAGCGGATCGTTAGTTACGAGCAGTACTTC. Translated, it gives CAFKRIVSYEQYF.

This chain connects TRBV30 to TRBJ1-2; D is undetermined. The V gene lost 3 bases and the J gene lost 0 bases, with 20 bases spanning the gap. Per germline, CDR1 GTSNPN and CDR2 SVGIG (reference sequence). CDR3 length: 17 residues. This CDR3 reads CAWRGLFRTIPNYGYTF. The CDR3 DNA follows: TGTGCCTGGAGGGGCCTTTTTAGGACCATACCTAACTATGGCTACACCTTC.

The chain employs TRBV30 and TRBJ2-3, with D possibly matching TRBD1 (6 bases). CDR3 size: 15 residues. Germline values: CDR1 GTSNPN, CDR2 SVGIG (reference sequence). V gave up 2 bases and J gave up 2 bases, with 14 bases separating them. Written as DNA, the CDR3 is TGTGCCTGGAGTCGGGACACTCTAAACACAGATACGCAGTATTTT. Its translation: CAWSRDTLNTDTQYF.

V and J are TRBV20-1 and TRBJ2-7; D is uncertain. V was shortened by 3 bases and J by 7 bases, with 10 bases between the two germline ends. This CDR3 contains 11 residues. Per germline, CDR1 DFQATT and CDR2 SNEGSKA (reference sequence). CDR3 loop: CSARQAWEQYF. CDR3 DNA sequence: TGCAGTGCTAGGCAGGCGTGGGAGCAGTACTTC.

This clone was seen only once. The rearrangement joins TRBV11-2 to TRBJ2-7; D possibly uses TRBD1 or TRBD2 (6 bases each). The germline V gene has CDR1 SGHAT and CDR2 FQNNGV. Trimming stripped 5 bases from V and 3 bases from J, with 14 bases between. The CDR3 totals 14 residues. The CDR3, as DNA: TGTGCCAGCAGCCCACGGGGGACACTCTACGAGCAGTACTTC. Its protein is CASSPRGTLYEQYF.

The chain recombines TRBV7-9 with TRBJ2-7; 7 bases map to TRBD1. With V trimmed by 5 bases and J by 2 bases, 6 bases remained unmatched. Germline assignment: CDR1 SEHNR and CDR2 FQNEAQ (reference sequence). This CDR3 has 14 amino acids. CDR3 sequence reads: CASSPDRYPYEQYF. The CDR3 coding sequence is TGTGCCAGCAGCCCGGACAGGTACCCCTACGAGCAGTACTTC.

The chain uses TRBV19 and TRBJ1-6; D gene unclear. The V end lost 7 bases, the J end lost 1 base, and 11 bases lay between the germline ends. The germline CDR1 and CDR2 sequences are LNHDA and SQIVND (reference sequence). This CDR3 comprises 15 residues. In DNA form, the CDR3 reads TGTGCCAGTATGGTCGACGGGTCCTATAATTCACCCCTCCACTTT. Its protein product is CASMVDGSYNSPLHF.

The rearrangement links TRBV4-1 to TRBJ1-5; the D gene is possibly TRBD1 (5 bases). Germline-derived CDR1 and CDR2 are MGHRA and YSYEKL. The CDR3 length is 16 residues. V shed 1 base and J shed 3 bases, with 13 bases lying between them. As DNA, the CDR3 is TGCGCCAGCAGCCAAGGGAATTCAGGGCCCAATCAGCCCCAGCATTTT. Its translation: CASSQGNSGPNQPQHF.

The chain is built from TRBV14 and TRBJ2-1; TRBD2 is a possible D gene (6 bases). Germline V gene sequence: CDR1 SGHDN, CDR2 FVKESK. With 0 bases removed from V and 12 bases from J, the gap between germline ends came to 15 bases. The CDR3 extends over 14 amino acids. The CDR3 region is CASSQDLSRGVQFF. The CDR3 DNA sequence: TGTGCCAGCAGCCAAGATCTGAGCCGCGGGGTGCAGTTCTTC.

The chain has TRBV5-4 and TRBJ2-1; D is perhaps TRBD1 (6 bases). The CDR3 length is 16 residues. Germline CDR1 is SGHNT and CDR2 is YYREEE (reference sequence). Trimming left V 4 bases short and J 0 bases short, with 14 bases between. The CDR3 loop is CASSPDRSPSYNEQFF. The CDR3 DNA reads TGTGCCAGCAGCCCAGACAGGTCTCCCTCCTACAATGAGCAGTTCTTC.

In DNA, the CDR3 is TGTGCCAGCAGTTTCTACGGCAGGGTCCCCAATCAGCCCCAGCATTTT. Translating it yields CASSFYGRVPNQPQHF. The chain couples TRBV28 to TRBJ1-5, with D possibly matching TRBD1 (5 bases). The CDR3 has 16 residues. The ends were cut back, 3 bases at V and 3 bases at J, with 15 bases in the middle. Germline values: CDR1 MDHEN, CDR2 SYDVKM.

This clone has just one count. V is TRBV6-6 and J is TRBJ2-7; D is perhaps TRBD2 (6 bases). Per the germline V gene, CDR1 is MNHNY and CDR2 is SVGAGI (reference sequence). Trimming removed 7 bases at V and 3 bases at J, with 16 bases between. This CDR3 comprises 14 residues. In DNA form, the CDR3 reads TGTGCCAGCACCCTGGGGGGATCCATCTACGAGCAGTACTTC. Protein: CASTLGGSIYEQYF.